This TCR beta chain was captured in a study of T cells in narcolepsy. As for the study in general: Healthy controls were enrolled alongside patients with narcolepsy type 1 or type 2. Study conclusions and caveats: Blood of same and different patients, but not healthy controls, reportedly held recurring autoreactive clonotypes. Some memory CD4+ repertoires had no autoreactive clone sequences. Same-patient CSF and blood CD4+ T cell clonotypes included HCRT-specific and TRIB2-specific autoreactive ones.

The table came from immunoSEQ multiplex PCR; TCRdb's copy has only in-frame clones and leaves some out. Of tens of thousands of clones in the sample, over 80% were seen once. The CDR3 length is 16 residues. V shed 1 base and J shed 0 bases, with 11 bases lying between them. The V gene's germline CDR1 is SGDLS and CDR2 YYNGEE. As for this clone: The target antigen is unknown.

The specimen sequenced was memory (CD45RA-) CD4+ T cells from blood. The chain uses TRBV9 and TRBJ1-3; D is unclear. The receptor was derived from a human donor in good health. CDR3 sequence (DNA): TGTGCCAGCAGCGTATCGACGGTAGTCTCTGGAAACACCATATATTTT. It yields the protein CASSVSTVVSGNTIYF.